This passage covers 4 T cell receptor beta chains from one sample sequenced in a study of T cell responses to AZD1222 COVID-19 vaccine. The method was immunoSEQ multiplex PCR; TCRdb's version includes in-frame clones alone and lacks a portion of them. Of more than 150,000 clones listed, 80% to 95% are singletons. The source material was peripheral blood, sampled on day 0 of AZD1222 vaccination. The receptors shown here come from an adult in good health.

The genes are TRBV6-5 and TRBJ2-4; D is unclear. This CDR3 contains 14 residues. CDR1 is MNHEY and CDR2 is SVGAGI in the germline V gene. V dropped 6 bases and J dropped 0 bases, with 9 bases sitting between them. CDR3 residues: CASRVRRAKNIQYF. The CDR3 nucleotides read TGTGCCAGCAGAGTACGGAGAGCCAAAAACATTCAGTACTTC.

V gene TRBV19 combines with J gene TRBJ1-3; D remains ambiguous. CDR1 is LNHDA and CDR2 is SQIVND in the germline V gene (reference sequence). V dropped 7 bases and J dropped 2 bases, with 15 bases sitting between them. This CDR3 spans 15 amino acids. The CDR3 DNA follows: TGTGCCAGTAAGAACGAGCTCGGCCCTGGAAACACCATATATTTT. This codes for CASKNELGPGNTIYF.

This clone turned up a few times. CDR3: CASSQGERPEAFF. The DNA of the CDR3 is TGTGCCAGCAGCCAAGGGGAAAGGCCTGAAGCTTTCTTT. The chain uses TRBV3-1 (or the pseudogene TRBV3-2) and TRBJ1-1; D is unresolved. Germline-derived CDR1 and CDR2 are LGHDT and YNNKEL (reference sequence). The CDR3 is 13 residues long. V lost 1 base and J lost 6, with 9 bases in between.

This rearrangement joins TRBV7-9 to TRBJ1-1; no clear D. The CDR3 contains 13 residues. Per germline, CDR1 SEHNR and CDR2 FQNEAQ (reference sequence). Deletions cut 2 bases from V and 6 bases from J, with 10 bases between. The CDR3 nucleotides read TGTGCCAGCAGCTTACTCGACGGATCTGAAGCTTTCTTT. It encodes CASSLLDGSEAFF.